This TCR beta chain comes out of a study of T cell changes during pregnancy in multiple sclerosis. TCRdb keeps only in-frame clones here, not all; method: immunoSEQ multiplex PCR. The sample has approximately 57,000 clones; roughly 90% are singletons. There are 15 residues in the CDR3. The V gene's germline CDR1 is MDHEN and CDR2 SYDVKM. Between the trimmed V and J ends, which lost 5 bases and 7 bases, there was a span of 20 bases. This material consisted of peripheral blood, taken after pregnancy. The clonotype was recovered from a female donor in good health, enrolled as a control in a pregnancy study. The chain couples TRBV28 to TRBJ1-1; the D gene is possibly TRBD1 (5 bases). This chain's CDR3 is CASSPWTGRVVEAFF. DNA for the CDR3: TGTGCCAGCAGTCCATGGACCGGCAGGGTGGTTGAAGCTTTCTTT.